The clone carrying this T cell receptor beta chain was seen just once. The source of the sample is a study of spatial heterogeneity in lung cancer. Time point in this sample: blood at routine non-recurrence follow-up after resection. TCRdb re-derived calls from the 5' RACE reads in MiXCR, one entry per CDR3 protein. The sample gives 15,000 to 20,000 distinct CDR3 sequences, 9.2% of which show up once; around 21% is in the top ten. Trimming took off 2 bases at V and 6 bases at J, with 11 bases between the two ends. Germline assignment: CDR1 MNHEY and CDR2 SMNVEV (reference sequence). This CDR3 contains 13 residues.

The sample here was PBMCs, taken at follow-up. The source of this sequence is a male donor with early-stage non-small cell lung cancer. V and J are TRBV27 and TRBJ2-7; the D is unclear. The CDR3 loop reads CASSLGDIREQYF. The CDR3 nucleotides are TGTGCCAGCAGTTTAGGCGACATACGCGAGCAGTACTTC.